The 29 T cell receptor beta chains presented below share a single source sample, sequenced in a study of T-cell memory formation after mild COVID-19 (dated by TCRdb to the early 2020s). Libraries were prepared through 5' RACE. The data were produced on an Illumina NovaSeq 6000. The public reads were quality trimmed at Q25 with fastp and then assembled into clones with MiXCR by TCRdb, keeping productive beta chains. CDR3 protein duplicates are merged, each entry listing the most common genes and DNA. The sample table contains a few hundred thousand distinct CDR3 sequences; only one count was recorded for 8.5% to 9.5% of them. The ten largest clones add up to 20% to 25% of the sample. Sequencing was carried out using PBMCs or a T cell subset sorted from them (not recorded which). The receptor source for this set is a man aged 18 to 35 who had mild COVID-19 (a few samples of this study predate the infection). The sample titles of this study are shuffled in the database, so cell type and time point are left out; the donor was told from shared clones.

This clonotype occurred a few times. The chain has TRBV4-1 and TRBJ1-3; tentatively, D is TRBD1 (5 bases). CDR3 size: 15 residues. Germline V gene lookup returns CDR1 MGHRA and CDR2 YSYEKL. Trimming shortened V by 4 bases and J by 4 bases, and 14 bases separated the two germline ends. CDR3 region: CASSRLQEPGNTIYF. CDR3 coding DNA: TGCGCCAGCAGCCGTTTACAGGAGCCCGGAAACACCATATATTTT.

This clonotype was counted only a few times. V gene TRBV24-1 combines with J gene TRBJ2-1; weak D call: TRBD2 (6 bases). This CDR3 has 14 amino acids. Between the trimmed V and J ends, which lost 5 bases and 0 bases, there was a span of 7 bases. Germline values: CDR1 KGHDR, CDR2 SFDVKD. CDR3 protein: CATSGRGSYNEQFF. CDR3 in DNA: TGTGCCACCAGTGGGAGGGGCTCCTACAATGAGCAGTTCTTC.

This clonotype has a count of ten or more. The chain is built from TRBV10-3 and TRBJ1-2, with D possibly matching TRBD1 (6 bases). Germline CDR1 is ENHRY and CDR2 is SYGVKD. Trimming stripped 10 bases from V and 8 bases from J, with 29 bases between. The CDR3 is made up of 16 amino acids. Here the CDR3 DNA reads TGTGCCACCCAGAGAGGAGACGGGACGGGGGGCGTCGGCTACACCTTC. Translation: CATQRGDGTGGVGYTF.

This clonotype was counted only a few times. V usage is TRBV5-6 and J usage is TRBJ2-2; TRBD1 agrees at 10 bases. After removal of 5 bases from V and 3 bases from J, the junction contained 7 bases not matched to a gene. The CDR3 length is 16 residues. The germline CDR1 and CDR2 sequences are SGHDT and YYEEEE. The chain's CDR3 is CASRSPGTGDTGELFF. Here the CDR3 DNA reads TGTGCCAGCAGATCCCCCGGGACAGGGGACACCGGGGAGCTGTTTTTT.

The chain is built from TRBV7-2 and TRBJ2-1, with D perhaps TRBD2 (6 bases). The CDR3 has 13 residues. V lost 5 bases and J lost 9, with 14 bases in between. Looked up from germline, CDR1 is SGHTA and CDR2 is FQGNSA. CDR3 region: CASSRDWDGEQFF. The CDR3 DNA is TGTGCCAGCAGCCGGGACTGGGACGGTGAGCAGTTCTTC. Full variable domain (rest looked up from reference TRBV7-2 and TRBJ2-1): GAGVSQSPSNKVTEKGKDVELRCDPISGHTALYWYRQSLGQGLEFLIYFQGNSAPDKSGLPSDRFSAERTGGSVSTLTIQRTQQEDSAVYLCASSRDWDGEQFFGPGTRLTVL.

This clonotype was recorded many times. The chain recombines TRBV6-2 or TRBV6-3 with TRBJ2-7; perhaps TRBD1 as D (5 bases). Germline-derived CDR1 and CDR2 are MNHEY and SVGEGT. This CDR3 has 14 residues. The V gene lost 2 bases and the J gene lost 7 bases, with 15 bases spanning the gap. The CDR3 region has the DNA TGTGCCAGCAGTTACGGGCCAGGGCGATGGGAGCAGTACGTC. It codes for CASSYGPGRWEQYV.

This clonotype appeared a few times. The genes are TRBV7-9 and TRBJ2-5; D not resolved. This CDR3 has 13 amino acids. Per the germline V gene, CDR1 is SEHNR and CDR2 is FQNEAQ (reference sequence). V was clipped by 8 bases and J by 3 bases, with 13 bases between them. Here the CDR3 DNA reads TGTGCCAGCCGCGGACGGATAAAAGAGACCCAGTACTTC. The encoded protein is CASRGRIKETQYF.

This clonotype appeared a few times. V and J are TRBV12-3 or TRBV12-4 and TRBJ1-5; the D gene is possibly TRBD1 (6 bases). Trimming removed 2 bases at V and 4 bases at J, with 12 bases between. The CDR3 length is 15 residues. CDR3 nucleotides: TGTGCCAGCAGTTTAAGGGGGTACGGAAATCAGCCCCAGCATTTT. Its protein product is CASSLRGYGNQPQHF.

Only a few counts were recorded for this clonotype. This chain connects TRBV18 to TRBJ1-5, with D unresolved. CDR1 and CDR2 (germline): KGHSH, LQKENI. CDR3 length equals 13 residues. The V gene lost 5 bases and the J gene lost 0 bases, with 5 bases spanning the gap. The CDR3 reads CASSGDSNQPQHF. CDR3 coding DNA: TGTGCCAGCTCAGGGGATAGCAATCAGCCCCAGCATTTT.

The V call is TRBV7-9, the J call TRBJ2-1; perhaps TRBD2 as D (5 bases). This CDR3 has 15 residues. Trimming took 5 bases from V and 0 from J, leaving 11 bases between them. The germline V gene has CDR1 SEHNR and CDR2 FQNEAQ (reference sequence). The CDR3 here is CASSAQGSSYNEQFF. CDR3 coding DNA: TGTGCCAGCAGCGCCCAAGGGAGCTCCTACAATGAGCAGTTCTTC.

The CDR3 is CASSWGIGANVLTF. The CDR3 nucleotides read TGTGCCAGCAGCTGGGGGATCGGGGCCAACGTCCTGACTTTC. This chain connects TRBV7-8 to TRBJ2-6; tentatively, D is TRBD1 or TRBD2 (5 bases each). Between the trimmed V and J ends, which lost 4 bases and 4 bases, there was a span of 8 bases. This CDR3 is 14 amino acids long. The germline CDR1 and CDR2 sequences are SGHVS and FQNEAQ.

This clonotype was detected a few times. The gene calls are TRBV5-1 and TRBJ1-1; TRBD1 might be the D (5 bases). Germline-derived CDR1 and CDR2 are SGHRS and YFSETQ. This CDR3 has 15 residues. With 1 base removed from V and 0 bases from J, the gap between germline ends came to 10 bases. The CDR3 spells CASSLLTELNTEAFF. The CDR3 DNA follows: TGCGCCAGCAGCTTGTTGACAGAATTGAACACTGAAGCTTTCTTT.

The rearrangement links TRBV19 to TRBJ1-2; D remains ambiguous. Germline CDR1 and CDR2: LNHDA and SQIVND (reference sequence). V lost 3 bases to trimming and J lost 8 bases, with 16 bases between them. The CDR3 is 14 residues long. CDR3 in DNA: TGTGCCAGTAGTATCGAGGCGGCAGTCTACGGCTACACCTTC. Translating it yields CASSIEAAVYGYTF.

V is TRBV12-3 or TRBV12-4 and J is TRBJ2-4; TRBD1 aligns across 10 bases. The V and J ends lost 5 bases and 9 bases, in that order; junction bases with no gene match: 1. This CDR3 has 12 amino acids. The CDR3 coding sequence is TGTGCCAGCAGTCGGACAGGGGGCATTCAGTACTTC. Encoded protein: CASSRTGGIQYF.

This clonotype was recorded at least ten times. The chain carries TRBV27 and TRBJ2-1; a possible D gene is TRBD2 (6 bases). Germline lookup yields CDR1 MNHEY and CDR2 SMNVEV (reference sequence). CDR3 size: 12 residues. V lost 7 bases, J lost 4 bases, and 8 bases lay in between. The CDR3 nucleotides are TGTGCCAGCACCGGGGGATACAATGAGCAGTTCTTC. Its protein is CASTGGYNEQFF.

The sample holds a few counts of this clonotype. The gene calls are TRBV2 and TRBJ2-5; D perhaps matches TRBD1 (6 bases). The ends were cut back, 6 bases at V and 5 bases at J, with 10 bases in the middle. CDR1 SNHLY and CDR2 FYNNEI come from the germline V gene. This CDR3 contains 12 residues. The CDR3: CASSYRDETQYF. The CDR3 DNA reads TGTGCCAGCAGCTACAGGGACGAGACCCAGTACTTC.

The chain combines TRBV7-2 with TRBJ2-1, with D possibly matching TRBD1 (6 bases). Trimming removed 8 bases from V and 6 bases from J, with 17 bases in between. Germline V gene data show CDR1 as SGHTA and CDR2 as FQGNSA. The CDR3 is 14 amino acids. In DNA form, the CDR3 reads TGTGCCAGCTCTCTGGCCTTCAGGGGCAATGAGCAGTTCTTC. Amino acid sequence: CASSLAFRGNEQFF.

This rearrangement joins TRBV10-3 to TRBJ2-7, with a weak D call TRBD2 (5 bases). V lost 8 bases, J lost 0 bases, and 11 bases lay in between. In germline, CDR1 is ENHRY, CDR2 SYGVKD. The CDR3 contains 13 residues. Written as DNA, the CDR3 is TGTGCCATCGGAACGGGGAGCTCCTACGAGCAGTACTTC. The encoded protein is CAIGTGSSYEQYF.

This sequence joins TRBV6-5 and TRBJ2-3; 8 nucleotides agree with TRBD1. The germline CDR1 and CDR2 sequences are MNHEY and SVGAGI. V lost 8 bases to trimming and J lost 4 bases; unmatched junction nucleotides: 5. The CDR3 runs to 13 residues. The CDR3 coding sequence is TGTGCCAGCCGGACAGGGTGGGCAGATACGCAGTATTTT. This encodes CASRTGWADTQYF.

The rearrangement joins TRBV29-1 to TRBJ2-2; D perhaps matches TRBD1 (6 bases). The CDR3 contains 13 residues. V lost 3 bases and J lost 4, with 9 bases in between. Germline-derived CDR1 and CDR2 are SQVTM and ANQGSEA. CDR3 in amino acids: CSVDRGRTGELFF. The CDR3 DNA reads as TGCAGCGTTGACAGGGGTCGCACCGGGGAGCTGTTTTTT.

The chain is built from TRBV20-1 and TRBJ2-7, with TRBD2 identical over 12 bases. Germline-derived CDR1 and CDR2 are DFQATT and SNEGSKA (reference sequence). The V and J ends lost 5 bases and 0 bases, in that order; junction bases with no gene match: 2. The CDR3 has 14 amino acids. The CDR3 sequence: CSAELAGGSYEQYF. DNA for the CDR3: TGCAGTGCTGAACTAGCGGGGGGCTCCTACGAGCAGTACTTC.

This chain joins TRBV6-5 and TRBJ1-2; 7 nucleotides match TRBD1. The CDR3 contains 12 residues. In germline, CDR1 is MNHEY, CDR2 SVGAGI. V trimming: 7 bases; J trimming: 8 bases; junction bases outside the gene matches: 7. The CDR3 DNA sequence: TGTGCCAGCACCTCCAGGGGGTCGGGCTACACCTTC. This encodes CASTSRGSGYTF.

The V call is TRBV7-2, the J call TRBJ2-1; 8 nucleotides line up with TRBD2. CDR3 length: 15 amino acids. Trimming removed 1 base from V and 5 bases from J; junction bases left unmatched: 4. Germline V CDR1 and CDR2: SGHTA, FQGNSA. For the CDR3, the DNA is TGTGCCAGCAGCTTAGTGGGGACTAGGGACAATGAGCAGTTCTTC. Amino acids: CASSLVGTRDNEQFF.

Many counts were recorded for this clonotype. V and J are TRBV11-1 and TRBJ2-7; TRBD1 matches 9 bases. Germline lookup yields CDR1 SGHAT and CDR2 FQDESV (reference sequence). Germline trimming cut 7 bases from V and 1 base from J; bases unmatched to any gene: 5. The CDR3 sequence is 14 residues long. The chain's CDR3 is CASTHDRGSYEQYF. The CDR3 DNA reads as TGTGCCAGCACCCATGACAGGGGGTCCTACGAGCAGTACTTC.

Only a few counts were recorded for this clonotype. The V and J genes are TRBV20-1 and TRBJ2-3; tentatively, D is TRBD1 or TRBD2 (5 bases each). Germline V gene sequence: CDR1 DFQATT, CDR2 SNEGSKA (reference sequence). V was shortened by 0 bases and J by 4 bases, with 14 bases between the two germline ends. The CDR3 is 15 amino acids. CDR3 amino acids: CSARDPAGRADTQYF. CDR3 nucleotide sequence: TGCAGTGCTAGAGATCCGGCAGGGAGAGCAGATACGCAGTATTTT.

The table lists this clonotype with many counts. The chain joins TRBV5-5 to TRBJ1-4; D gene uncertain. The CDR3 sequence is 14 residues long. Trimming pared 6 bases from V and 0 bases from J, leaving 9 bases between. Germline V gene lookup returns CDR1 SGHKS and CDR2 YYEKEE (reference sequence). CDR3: CASNLEATNEKLFF. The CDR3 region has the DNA TGTGCCAGCAACTTAGAAGCAACTAATGAAAAACTGTTTTTT.

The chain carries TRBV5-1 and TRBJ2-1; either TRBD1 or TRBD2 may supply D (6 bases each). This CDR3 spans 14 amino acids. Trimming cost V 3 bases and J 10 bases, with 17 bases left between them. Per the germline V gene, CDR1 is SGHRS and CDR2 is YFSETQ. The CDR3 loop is CASSWGAHLGEQFF. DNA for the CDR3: TGCGCCAGCAGCTGGGGGGCACATCTAGGGGAGCAGTTCTTC.

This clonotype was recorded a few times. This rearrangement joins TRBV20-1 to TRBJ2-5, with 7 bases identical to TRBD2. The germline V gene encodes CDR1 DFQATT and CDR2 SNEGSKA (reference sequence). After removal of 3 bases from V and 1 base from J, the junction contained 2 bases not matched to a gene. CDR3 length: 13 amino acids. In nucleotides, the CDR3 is TGCAGTGCTAGCAGGGAGGGCCAAGAGACCCAGTACTTC. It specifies CSASREGQETQYF.

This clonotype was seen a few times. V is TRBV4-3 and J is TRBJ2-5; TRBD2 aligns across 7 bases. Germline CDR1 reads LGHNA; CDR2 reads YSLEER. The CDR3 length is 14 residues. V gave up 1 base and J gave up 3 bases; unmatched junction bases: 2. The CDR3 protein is CASSQAGLEETQYF. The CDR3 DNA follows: TGCGCCAGCAGCCAAGCAGGACTAGAAGAGACCCAGTACTTC.